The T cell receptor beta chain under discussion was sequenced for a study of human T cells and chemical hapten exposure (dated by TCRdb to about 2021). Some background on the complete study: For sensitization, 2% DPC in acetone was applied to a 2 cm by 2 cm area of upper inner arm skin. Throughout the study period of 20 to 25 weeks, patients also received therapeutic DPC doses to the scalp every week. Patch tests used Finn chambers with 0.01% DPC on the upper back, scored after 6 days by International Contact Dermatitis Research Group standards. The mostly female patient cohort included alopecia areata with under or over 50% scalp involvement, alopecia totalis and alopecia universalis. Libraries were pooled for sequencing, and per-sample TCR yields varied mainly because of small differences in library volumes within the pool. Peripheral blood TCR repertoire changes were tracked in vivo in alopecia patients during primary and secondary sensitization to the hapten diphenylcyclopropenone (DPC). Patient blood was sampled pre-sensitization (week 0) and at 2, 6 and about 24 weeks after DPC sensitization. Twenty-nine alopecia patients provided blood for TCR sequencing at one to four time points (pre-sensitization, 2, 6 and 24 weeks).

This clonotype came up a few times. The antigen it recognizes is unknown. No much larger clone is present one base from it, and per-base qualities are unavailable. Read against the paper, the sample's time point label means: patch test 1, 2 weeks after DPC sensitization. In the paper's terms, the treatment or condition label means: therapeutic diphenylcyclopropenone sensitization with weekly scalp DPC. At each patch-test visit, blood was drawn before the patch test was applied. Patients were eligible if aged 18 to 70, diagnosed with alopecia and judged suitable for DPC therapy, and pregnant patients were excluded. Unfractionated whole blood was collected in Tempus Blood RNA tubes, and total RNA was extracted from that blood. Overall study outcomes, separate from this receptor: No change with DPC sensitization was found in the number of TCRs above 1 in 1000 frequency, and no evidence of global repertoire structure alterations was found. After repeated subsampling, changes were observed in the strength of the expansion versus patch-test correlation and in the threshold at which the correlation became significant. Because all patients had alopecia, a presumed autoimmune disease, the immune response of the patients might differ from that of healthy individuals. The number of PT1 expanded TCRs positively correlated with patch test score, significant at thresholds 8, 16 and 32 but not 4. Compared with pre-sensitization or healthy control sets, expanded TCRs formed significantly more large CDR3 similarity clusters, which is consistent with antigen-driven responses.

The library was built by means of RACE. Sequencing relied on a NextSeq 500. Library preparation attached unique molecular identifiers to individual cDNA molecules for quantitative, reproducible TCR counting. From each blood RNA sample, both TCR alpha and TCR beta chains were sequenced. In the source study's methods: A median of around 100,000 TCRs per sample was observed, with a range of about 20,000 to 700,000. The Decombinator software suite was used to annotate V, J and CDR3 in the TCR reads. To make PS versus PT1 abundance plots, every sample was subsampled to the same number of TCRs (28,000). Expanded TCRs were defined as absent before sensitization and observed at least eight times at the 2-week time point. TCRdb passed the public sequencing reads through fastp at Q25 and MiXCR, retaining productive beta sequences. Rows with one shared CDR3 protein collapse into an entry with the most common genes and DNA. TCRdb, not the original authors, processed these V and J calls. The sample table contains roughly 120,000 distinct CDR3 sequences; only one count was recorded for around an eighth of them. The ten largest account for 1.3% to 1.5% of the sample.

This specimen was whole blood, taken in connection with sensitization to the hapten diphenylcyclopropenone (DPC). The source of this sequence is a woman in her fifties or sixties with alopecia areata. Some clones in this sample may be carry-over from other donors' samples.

The nucleotide sequence reads TGCAGTGCTAGAGATACGGCAGATTCACCCCTCCACTTT. Its protein product is CSARDTADSPLHF. This chain joins TRBV20-1 to TRBJ1-6; no D gene call is confident. V loses 0 bases, J loses 8 bases, and the germline ends lie 8 bases apart. The CDR3 holds 13 amino acids from the cysteine to the phenylalanine. Of all the DNA, just the CDR3 is kept, 39 bases in frame from base 1. As encoded in the germline V gene (reference sequence), CDR1 is DFQATT while CDR2 is SNEGSKA.